This T cell receptor (beta chain) stems from a study of Graves' ophthalmopathy and Graves' hyperthyroidism. The CDR3 sequence is 15 residues long. The junction had 9 bases not matched to a gene; V was cut back by 5 bases and J by 3 bases. CDR1 is SQVTM and CDR2 is ANQGSEA in the germline V gene. Eligible hyperthyroidism cases comprised new diagnoses of under 2 months' duration in individuals aged 18 to 65. Excluded were patients with other autoimmune diseases, uncontrolled infections, pregnancy or lactation. This clonotype was seen a handful of times. The antigen is not known. Study-level results: Prediction of ophthalmopathy progression reached around 71% sensitivity and 72% to 80% specificity.

Investigators amplified TCR beta CDR3 regions from RNA transcripts. RT-PCR in the first round used HTBI primers; a second-round multiplex PCR followed. MiXCR, applied by TCRdb to the multiplex PCR reads, yields one record per CDR3 protein. The sample includes over a million distinct CDR3 sequences, about two fifths of them seen just once. This clonotype was sampled from an adult man with Graves' hyperthyroidism. Sequenced: peripheral blood or thyroid tissue (not recorded which). The V and J genes are TRBV29-1 and TRBJ1-1, with 10 bases matching TRBD1. The CDR3 is CSVTGTGAMDTEAFF. As DNA, the CDR3 is TGCAGCGTTACCGGGACAGGGGCTATGGACACTGAAGCTTTCTTT.